This T cell receptor (beta chain) comes out of a study of blood T cell repertoires in COVID-19. Trimming removed 6 bases from V and 5 bases from J; junction bases left unmatched: 13. Looked up from germline, CDR1 is MGHRA and CDR2 is YSYEKL. The CDR3 covers 17 residues. Profiling relied on immunoSEQ multiplex PCR, and the TCRdb table lists in-frame clones only, not all of them. The sample includes a few hundred thousand clones, approximately 88% seen only once; the top ten take approximately 0.94%. This TCR was sampled from a middle-aged woman who had recovered from COVID-19. Sequenced: peripheral blood. This chain joins TRBV4-1 and TRBJ2-2; TRBD2 matches 9 bases. The CDR3 protein is CASRASGTPEGTGELFF. In nucleotides, the CDR3 is TGCGCCAGCAGGGCTAGCGGGACTCCAGAGGGGACCGGGGAGCTGTTTTTT.